This T cell receptor beta chain was documented in a study of identical twins. Trimming took 3 bases from V and 4 from J, leaving 14 bases between them. This CDR3 has 15 amino acids. This clonotype has more than one count but fewer than ten. Its target is unknown. MiXCR, applied by TCRdb to the 5' RACE reads, yields one record per CDR3 protein. Here the sample spans 540,000 or so distinct CDR3 sequences, approximately 20% being singletons. Study-wide findings and caveats: The study found that models underestimated out-of-frame TCR alpha sharing in monozygotic twins. Fewer insertions marked abundant cord blood beta clonotypes; young adult naive trended weakly, memory not at all.

This sample was also put to use in a study of yellow fever vaccine responses in identical twins.

The sequencing input was CD4+ T cells sorted from blood. The receptor's source is a woman aged 18-29 years in good health. The chain carries TRBV12-3 or TRBV12-4 and TRBJ2-3; tentative D call: TRBD1 (6 bases). CDR3 sequence reads: CASSFRDGGADTQYF. The CDR3 coding sequence is TGTGCCAGCAGTTTTAGGGATGGGGGCGCAGATACGCAGTATTTT.